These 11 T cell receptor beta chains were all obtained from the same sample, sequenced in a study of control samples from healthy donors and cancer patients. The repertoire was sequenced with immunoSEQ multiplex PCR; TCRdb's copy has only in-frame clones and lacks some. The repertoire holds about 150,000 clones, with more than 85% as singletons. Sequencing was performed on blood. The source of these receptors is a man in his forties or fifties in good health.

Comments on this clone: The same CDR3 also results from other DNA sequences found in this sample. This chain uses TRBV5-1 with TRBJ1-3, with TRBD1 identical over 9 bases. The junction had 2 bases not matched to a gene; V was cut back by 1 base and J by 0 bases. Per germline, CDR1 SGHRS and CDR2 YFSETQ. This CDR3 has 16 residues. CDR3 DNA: TGCGCCAGCAGCTTGACAGGGGGCAGCTCTGGAAACACCATATATTTT. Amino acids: CASSLTGGSSGNTIYF.

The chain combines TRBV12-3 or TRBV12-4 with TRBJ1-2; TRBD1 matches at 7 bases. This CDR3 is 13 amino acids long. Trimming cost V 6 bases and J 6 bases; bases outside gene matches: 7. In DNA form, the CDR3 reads TGTGCCAGCAGCTTCACAGGGGCGGATGGCTACACCTTC. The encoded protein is CASSFTGADGYTF.

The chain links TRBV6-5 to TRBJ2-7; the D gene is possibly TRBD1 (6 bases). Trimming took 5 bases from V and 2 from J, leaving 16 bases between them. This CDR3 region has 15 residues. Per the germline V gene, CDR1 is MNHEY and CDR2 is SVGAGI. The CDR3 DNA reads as TGTGCCAGCAGTAACCCCAGGGGCTTCACCTACGAGCAGTACTTC. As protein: CASSNPRGFTYEQYF.

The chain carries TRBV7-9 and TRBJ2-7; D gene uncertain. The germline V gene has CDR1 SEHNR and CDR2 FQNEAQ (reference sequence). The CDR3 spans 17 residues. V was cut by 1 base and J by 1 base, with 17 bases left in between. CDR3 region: CASSLVSGRRLSYEQYF. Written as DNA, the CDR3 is TGTGCCAGCAGCTTAGTAAGTGGCAGGCGCCTGTCCTACGAGCAGTACTTC.

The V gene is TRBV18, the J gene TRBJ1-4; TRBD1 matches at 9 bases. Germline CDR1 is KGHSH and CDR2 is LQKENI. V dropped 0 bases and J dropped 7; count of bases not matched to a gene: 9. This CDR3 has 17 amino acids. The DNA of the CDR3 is TGTGCCAGCTCACCACCGGTCAGCGGGACAGGGTTTGAAAAACTGTTTTTT. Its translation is CASSPPVSGTGFEKLFF.

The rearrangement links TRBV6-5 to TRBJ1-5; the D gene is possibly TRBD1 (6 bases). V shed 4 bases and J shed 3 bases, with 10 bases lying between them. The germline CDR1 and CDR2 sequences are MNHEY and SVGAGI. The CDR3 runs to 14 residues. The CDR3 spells CASSSRQVNQPQHF. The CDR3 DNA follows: TGTGCCAGCAGTTCCAGACAGGTCAATCAGCCCCAGCATTTT.

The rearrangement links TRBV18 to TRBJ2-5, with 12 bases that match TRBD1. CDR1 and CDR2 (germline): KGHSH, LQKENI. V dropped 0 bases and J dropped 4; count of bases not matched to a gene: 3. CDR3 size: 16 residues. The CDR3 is CASSPPGQGARETQYF. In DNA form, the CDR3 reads TGTGCCAGCTCACCACCGGGACAGGGGGCCAGAGAGACCCAGTACTTC.

In nucleotides, the CDR3 is TGTGCCAGCAGTTACTCGACTCTAACCTACGAGCAGTACTTC. Its protein product is CASSYSTLTYEQYF. The chain links TRBV6-6 to TRBJ2-7; D unresolved. The CDR3 is made up of 14 amino acids. The V end was cut by 0 bases, the J end by 2 bases, with 8 bases between. The germline gives CDR1 MNHNY, CDR2 SVGAGI (reference sequence).

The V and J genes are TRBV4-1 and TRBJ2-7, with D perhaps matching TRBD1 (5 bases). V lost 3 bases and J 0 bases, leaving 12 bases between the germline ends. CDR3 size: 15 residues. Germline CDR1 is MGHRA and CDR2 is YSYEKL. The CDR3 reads CASSQIDSSSYEQYF. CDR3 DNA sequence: TGCGCCAGCAGCCAGATTGACAGCAGCTCCTACGAGCAGTACTTC.

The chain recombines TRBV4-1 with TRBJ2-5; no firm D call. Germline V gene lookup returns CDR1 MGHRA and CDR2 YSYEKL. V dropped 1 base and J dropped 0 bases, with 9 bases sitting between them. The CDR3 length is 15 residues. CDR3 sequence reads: CASSQGRRYQETQYF. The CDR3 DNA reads TGCGCCAGCAGCCAAGGGAGACGGTACCAAGAGACCCAGTACTTC.

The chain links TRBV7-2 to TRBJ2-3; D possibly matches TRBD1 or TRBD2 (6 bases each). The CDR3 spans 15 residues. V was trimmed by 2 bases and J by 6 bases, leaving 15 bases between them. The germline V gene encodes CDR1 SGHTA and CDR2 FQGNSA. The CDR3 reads CASSLRPGATDTQYF. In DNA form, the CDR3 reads TGTGCCAGCAGCTTAAGGCCGGGGGCTACCGATACGCAGTATTTT. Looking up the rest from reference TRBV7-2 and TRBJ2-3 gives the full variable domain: GAGVSQSPSNKVTEKGKDVELRCDPISGHTALYWYRQSLGQGLEFLIYFQGNSAPDKSGLPSDRFSAERTGGSVSTLTIQRTQQEDSAVYLCASSLRPGATDTQYFGPGTRLTVL.